Here is one T cell receptor beta chain with its context. What it binds is not known. The method was immunoSEQ multiplex PCR; TCRdb's version includes in-frame clones alone and lacks a portion of them. The sample carries about 61,000 clones, roughly 90% recorded once. The data belong to a study of OX40 agonist ivuxolimab in advanced cancers. Study details: Dose-escalation patients were diagnosed with hepatocellular carcinoma, melanoma, renal cell cancer or head and neck cancer.

Study-wide points: In the expanded peripheral T cells, antigen specificity was never determined.

This CDR3 contains 14 residues. The V gene lost 8 bases and the J gene lost 0 bases, with 11 bases spanning the gap. Looked up from germline, CDR1 is SNHLY and CDR2 is FYNNEI. The input for sequencing was CD4+ or CD8+ T cells sorted from blood, taken in a trial of the OX40 agonist ivuxolimab. The rearrangement links TRBV2 to TRBJ2-1; no clear D. This sequence was found in an adult with an advanced solid tumor such as melanoma, head and neck, liver or kidney cancer. The CDR3, as DNA: TGTGCCAGCTTAAATTGGGTCTCCTACAATGAGCAGTTCTTC. Translation gives CASLNWVSYNEQFF. The whole variable domain, filled in from reference TRBV2 and TRBJ2-1, reads EPEVTQTPSHQVTQMGQEVILRCVPISNHLYFYWYRQILGQKVEFLVSFYNNEISEKSEIFDDQFSVERPDGSNFTLKIRSTKLEDSAMYFCASLNWVSYNEQFFGPGTRLTVL.